This entry lists 14 T cell receptor beta chains sequenced from one sample in a study of T-cell reconstitution after alpha-beta-depleted transplantation in children. Unique molecular identifiers tagged the TCRbeta library. TCRdb redid the calling of the PCR reads with MiXCR, one entry per CDR3 protein. Seen here are about 27,000 distinct CDR3 sequences, roughly 6.3% observed once, and the top ten hold roughly 7%. Here the sequenced sample was PBMCs, mostly from graft donor cells, taken 180 days after TCRalphabeta/CD19-depleted stem cell transplant. The receptor source for this set is a male patient younger than 18 who had a stem cell transplant for acute myeloid leukemia, so the T cells may come from the graft donor.

This clonotype was counted at least ten times. The chain has TRBV12-3 or TRBV12-4 and TRBJ1-1; D is perhaps TRBD1 (5 bases). Trimming took 5 bases from V and 0 from J, leaving 19 bases between them. The CDR3 runs 17 residues. The CDR3 spells CASSDMGRGVMNTEAFF. The CDR3 DNA sequence: TGTGCCAGCAGTGATATGGGACGGGGGGTTATGAACACTGAAGCTTTCTTT.

There are many counts of this clonotype. The genes are TRBV7-2 and TRBJ1-6; TRBD1 aligns across 7 bases. CDR1 is SGHTA, CDR2 FQGNSA, per germline. V dropped 6 bases and J dropped 5; count of bases not matched to a gene: 10. The CDR3 loop spans 16 amino acids. This chain's CDR3 is CASSSRGASNNSPLHF. The CDR3 DNA sequence: TGTGCCAGCAGTTCCAGGGGGGCATCGAATAATTCACCCCTCCACTTT.

This clonotype was seen many times. The chain links TRBV7-8 to TRBJ2-3; TRBD2 agrees at 13 bases. There are 18 residues in the CDR3. V trimming: 4 bases; J trimming: 1 base; junction bases outside the gene matches: 8. Germline CDR1 reads SGHVS; CDR2 reads FQNEAQ. CDR3 DNA: TGTGCCAGCAGCTATACTAGCGGGAGGGGGGTTCGCACAGATACGCAGTATTTT. Its translation: CASSYTSGRGVRTDTQYF.

In this sample, this clonotype turned up many times. The V and J genes are TRBV7-2 and TRBJ2-7, with 10 bases identical to TRBD2. Germline V gives CDR1 SGHTA, CDR2 FQGNSA. The CDR3 runs 17 residues. The trim removed 2 bases at V and 0 bases at J, leaving 7 bases unmatched. The CDR3 loop reads CASSLRSSSGSSYEQYF. In DNA, the CDR3 is TGTGCCAGCAGCTTACGGAGCTCTAGCGGGAGCTCCTACGAGCAGTACTTC.

Many counts were recorded for this clonotype. The chain employs TRBV3-1 and TRBJ2-5; TRBD2 agrees at 11 bases. Germline-derived CDR1 and CDR2 are LGHDT and YNNKEL (reference sequence). After removal of 2 bases from V and 5 bases from J, the junction contained 10 bases not matched to a gene. CDR3 length equals 17 residues. The CDR3 protein is CASSQWALAGVWETQYF. As DNA, the CDR3 is TGTGCCAGCAGCCAATGGGCACTAGCGGGGGTCTGGGAGACCCAGTACTTC.

This clonotype was counted ten times or more. The J gene is TRBJ1-2, the V gene TRBV6-5; TRBD1 is a possible D gene (5 bases). Looked up from germline, CDR1 is MNHEY and CDR2 is SVGAGI. V lost 9 bases and J 8 bases, leaving 25 bases between the germline ends. This CDR3 has 15 residues. The CDR3 sequence is CASHPTGGGVSGYTF. As DNA, the CDR3 is TGTGCCAGTCATCCGACGGGGGGAGGGGTGTCGGGCTACACCTTC.

This clonotype was seen at least ten times. The chain links TRBV24-1 to TRBJ1-5; 8 bases are shared with TRBD1. This CDR3 has 16 residues. Per germline, CDR1 KGHDR and CDR2 SFDVKD. V lost 3 bases to trimming and J lost 4 bases; unmatched junction nucleotides: 7. The CDR3 is CATSDPGTGLNQPQHF. CDR3 DNA: TGTGCCACCAGTGATCCCGGGACAGGATTGAATCAGCCCCAGCATTTT.

Sample share makes this clonotype medium-sized. The rearrangement joins TRBV29-1 to TRBJ1-2, with D perhaps TRBD1 (6 bases). CDR1 and CDR2 from the germline V gene are SQVTM and ANQGSEA. V dropped 3 bases and J dropped 3 bases, with 14 bases sitting between them. The CDR3 spans 14 residues. Written as DNA, the CDR3 is TGCAGCGTTGATGCACAGGGAGGGGACTATGGCTACACCTTC. It yields the protein CSVDAQGGDYGYTF.

There are many counts of this clonotype. The chain recombines TRBV6-1 with TRBJ2-1, with D possibly TRBD1 on 6 matching bases. The germline gives CDR1 MNHNS, CDR2 SASEGT. The ends were cut back, 2 bases at V and 7 bases at J, with 18 bases in the middle. The CDR3 contains 16 residues. The CDR3 DNA is TGTGCCAGCAGTGAAAGGTTTGCAGGGGTCTATAATGAGCAGTTCTTC. Translating gives CASSERFAGVYNEQFF.

This clonotype occurred many times. The rearrangement links TRBV7-9 to TRBJ2-5; possibly TRBD2 for D (5 bases). The CDR3 contains 17 residues. CDR1 and CDR2 from the germline V gene are SEHNR and FQNEAQ (reference sequence). Trimming took 0 bases from V and 9 from J, leaving 23 bases between them. CDR3 nucleotide sequence: TGTGCCAGCAGCTTAGCGCATCCGGGGTCCCCCAGTGGGTCCCAGTACTTC. It specifies CASSLAHPGSPSGSQYF.

This clonotype has ten or more counts. The CDR3 nucleotides read TGCAGCGGACAGGAAGAGACCCAGTACTTC. Its translation is CSGQEETQYF. This rearrangement joins TRBV29-1 to TRBJ2-5; a possible D gene is TRBD1 (6 bases). The CDR3 is 10 residues long. Germline V lookup: CDR1 SQVTM, CDR2 ANQGSEA. The V gene lost 7 bases and the J gene lost 3 bases, with 6 bases spanning the gap.

Ten or more counts support this clonotype. The J gene is TRBJ2-3, the V gene TRBV7-2; TRBD2 agrees at 10 bases. Per the germline V gene, CDR1 is SGHTA and CDR2 is FQGNSA. With V trimmed by 5 bases and J by 4 bases, 6 bases remained unmatched. The CDR3 has 15 amino acids. The CDR3 is CASSLIAGGADTQYF. CDR3 in DNA: TGTGCCAGCAGCCTAATAGCGGGAGGAGCAGATACGCAGTATTTT. The whole variable domain, remainder taken from reference TRBV7-2 and TRBJ2-3, is GAGVSQSPSNKVTEKGKDVELRCDPISGHTALYWYRQSLGQGLEFLIYFQGNSAPDKSGLPSDRFSAERTGGSVSTLTIQRTQQEDSAVYLCASSLIAGGADTQYFGPGTRLTVL.

The sample holds many counts of this clonotype. The rearrangement links TRBV5-4 to TRBJ2-3; 7 nucleotides line up with TRBD2. In germline, CDR1 is SGHNT, CDR2 YYREEE (reference sequence). V was pared by 4 bases and J by 2 bases, with 7 bases of the junction left unmatched. CDR3 size: 15 residues. For the CDR3, the DNA is TGTGCCAGCAGCCGCCAGCGGGGTTTCACAGATACGCAGTATTTT. This codes for CASSRQRGFTDTQYF.

This clonotype was detected a few times. The V and J genes are TRBV30 and TRBJ1-5, with D possibly TRBD1 on 6 matching bases. The CDR3 is made up of 13 amino acids. Germline V gene lookup returns CDR1 GTSNPN and CDR2 SVGIG (reference sequence). The germline V and J ends were trimmed by 1 base and 4 bases, with 8 bases remaining between them. The CDR3: CAWSGGANQPQHF. The CDR3 DNA sequence: TGTGCCTGGAGTGGGGGGGCTAATCAGCCCCAGCATTTT.